This passage covers 11 T cell receptor beta chains from one sample sequenced in a study of T cell responses to AZD1222 COVID-19 vaccine. Profiling relied on immunoSEQ multiplex PCR, and the TCRdb table lists in-frame clones only, not all of them. The sample contains 150,000 or so clones, approximately 91% of which appear only once. Here the sequenced sample was peripheral blood, taken on day 0 of AZD1222 vaccination. The receptor set was obtained from an adult in good health.

The chain uses TRBV28 and TRBJ1-2, with 7 bases that match TRBD1. J gave up 7 bases and V 5 bases, and 4 bases lay outside the gene matches. The length of the CDR3 is 12 residues. Per the germline V gene, CDR1 is MDHEN and CDR2 is SYDVKM. This chain's CDR3 is CASSGQDFGYTF. CDR3 DNA sequence: TGTGCCAGCAGTGGACAGGATTTTGGCTACACCTTC.

This chain links TRBV2 with TRBJ1-1; 10 nucleotides match TRBD1. Trimming at V came to 7 bases and at J to 3 bases, leaving 17 bases not matched to a gene. The germline CDR1 and CDR2 sequences are SNHLY and FYNNEI. The CDR3 sequence is 18 residues long. CDR3 residues: CASTKRGTGAGFDTEAFF. The CDR3 nucleotides read TGTGCCAGCACTAAGCGCGGGACAGGGGCTGGCTTTGACACTGAAGCTTTCTTT.

V is TRBV29-1 and J is TRBJ1-4, with D possibly matching TRBD1 (5 bases). This CDR3 spans 12 amino acids. V was pared by 6 bases and J by 7 bases, with 12 bases between. Germline loops: CDR1 SQVTM, CDR2 ANQGSEA. The CDR3 loop is CSVAGTGEKLFF. In nucleotides, the CDR3 is TGCAGCGTAGCCGGGACTGGTGAAAAACTGTTTTTT.

The J gene is TRBJ2-7, the V gene TRBV6-5, with TRBD1 as a possible D gene (5 bases). Trimming removed 8 bases from V and 3 bases from J, with 14 bases in between. Germline CDR1 reads MNHEY; CDR2 reads SVGAGI. The CDR3 loop spans 13 amino acids. This chain's CDR3 is CASARTSVYEQYF. The CDR3 nucleotides are TGTGCCAGCGCCCGGACAAGTGTCTACGAGCAGTACTTC.

The chain combines TRBV7-2 with TRBJ1-2; D may be TRBD1 (5 bases). Germline V lookup: CDR1 SGHTA, CDR2 FQGNSA. The CDR3 totals 16 residues. Trimming left V 2 bases short and J 6 bases short, with 19 bases between. The CDR3 sequence: CASSLPESGQAHGYTF. CDR3 DNA sequence: TGTGCCAGCAGCTTACCGGAAAGTGGACAAGCCCATGGCTACACCTTC.

This clone was detected a few times. This chain uses TRBV5-1 with TRBJ2-5; D uncertain. The CDR3 spans 16 residues. Germline assignment: CDR1 SGHRS and CDR2 YFSETQ. V was clipped by 4 bases and J by 5 bases, with 21 bases between them. The CDR3 nucleotides read TGCGCCAGCAGCCCTCGGCAAGTGGGATCCCACGAGACCCAGTACTTC. It encodes CASSPRQVGSHETQYF.

DNA for the CDR3: TGTGCCAGCTCACCGGGGAACAGGGGCCTTCAACTCGGAGACTACGAGCAGTACTTC. The encoded protein is CASSPGNRGLQLGDYEQYF. The J gene is TRBJ2-7, the V gene TRBV18; 7 bases agree with TRBD1. The CDR3 runs 19 residues. Germline V gives CDR1 KGHSH, CDR2 LQKENI. Trimming at V came to 3 bases and at J to 3 bases, leaving 20 bases not matched to a gene.

This chain links TRBV7-8 with TRBJ1-3, with no clear D. CDR1 is SGHVS and CDR2 is FQNEAQ in the germline V gene. This CDR3 comprises 13 residues. The V end was cut by 5 bases, the J end by 1 base, with 6 bases between. The CDR3 loop reads CASSAVSGNTIYF. The CDR3 coding sequence is TGTGCCAGCAGCGCAGTTTCTGGAAACACCATATATTTT.

This clone was counted between two and nine times. The chain joins TRBV5-1 to TRBJ2-5; D is uncertain. From germline, CDR1 is SGHRS and CDR2 YFSETQ. The CDR3 extends over 15 amino acids. Trimming cost V 0 bases and J 1 base, with 10 bases left between them. CDR3 nucleotides: TGCGCCAGCAGCTTGGCTTTTCAGCTCCAAGAGACCCAGTACTTC. Translated: CASSLAFQLQETQYF. Full variable domain (rest looked up from reference TRBV5-1 and TRBJ2-5): KAGVTQTPRYLIKTRGQQVTLSCSPISGHRSVSWYQQTPGQGLQFLFEYFSETQRNKGNFPGRFSGRQFSNSRSEMNVSTLELGDSALYLCASSLAFQLQETQYFGPGTRLLVL.

This sequence joins TRBV28 and TRBJ1-1; D gene uncertain. The CDR3 has 14 residues. Germline lookup yields CDR1 MDHEN and CDR2 SYDVKM. V was shortened by 5 bases and J by 1 base, with 11 bases between the two germline ends. CDR3 residues: CASSGFAGNTEAFF. As DNA, the CDR3 is TGTGCCAGCAGTGGGTTTGCGGGGAACACTGAAGCTTTCTTT. Drawing the rest from reference TRBV28 and TRBJ1-1, the complete variable domain is DVKVTQSSRYLVKRTGEKVFLECVQDMDHENMFWYRQDPGLGLRLIYFSYDVKMKEKGDIPEGYSVSREKKERFSLILESASTNQTSMYLCASSGFAGNTEAFFGQGTRLTVV.

The chain has TRBV27 and TRBJ1-1; D might be TRBD1 (6 bases). Trimming left V 5 bases short and J 6 bases short, with 13 bases between. The CDR3 has 13 amino acids. Germline loops: CDR1 MNHEY, CDR2 SMNVEV (reference sequence). The CDR3 loop is CASSQQGSPEAFF. CDR3 coding DNA: TGTGCCAGCAGTCAACAGGGTTCCCCTGAAGCTTTCTTT.